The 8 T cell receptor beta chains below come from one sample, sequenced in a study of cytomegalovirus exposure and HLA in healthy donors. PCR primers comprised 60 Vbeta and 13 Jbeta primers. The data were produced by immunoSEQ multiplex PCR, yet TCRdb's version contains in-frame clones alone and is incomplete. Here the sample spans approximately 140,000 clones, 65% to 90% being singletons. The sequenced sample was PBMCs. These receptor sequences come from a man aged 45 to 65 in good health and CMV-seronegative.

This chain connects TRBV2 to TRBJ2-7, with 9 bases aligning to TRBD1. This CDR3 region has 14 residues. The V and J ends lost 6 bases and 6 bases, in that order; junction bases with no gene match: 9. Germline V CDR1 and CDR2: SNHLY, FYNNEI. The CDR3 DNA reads TGTGCCAGCAGGGAGATACAGGGGGCGAGCGAGCAGTACTTC. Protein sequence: CASREIQGASEQYF.

CDR3 residues: CASSRDRVAYEQYF. CDR3 bases: TGTGCCAGCAGTCGGGACAGGGTTGCCTACGAGCAGTACTTC. The rearrangement links TRBV27 to TRBJ2-7; 9 bases align to TRBD1. The CDR3 contains 14 residues. The V gene end was trimmed by 5 bases and the J gene end by 2 bases; junction bases not matched to a gene: 4. Germline loops: CDR1 MNHEY, CDR2 SMNVEV (reference sequence).

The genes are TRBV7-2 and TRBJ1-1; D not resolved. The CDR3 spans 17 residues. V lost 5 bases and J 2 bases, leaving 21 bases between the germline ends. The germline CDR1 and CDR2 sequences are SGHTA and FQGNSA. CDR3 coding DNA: TGTGCCAGCAGCCCCCGGTCTCCTCGGCAGGCTAACACTGAAGCTTTCTTT. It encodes CASSPRSPRQANTEAFF.

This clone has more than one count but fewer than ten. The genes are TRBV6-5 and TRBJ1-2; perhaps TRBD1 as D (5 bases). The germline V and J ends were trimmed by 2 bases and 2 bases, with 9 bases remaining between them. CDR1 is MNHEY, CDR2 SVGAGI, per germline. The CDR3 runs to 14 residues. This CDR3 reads CASSYAGRNYGYTF. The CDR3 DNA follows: TGTGCCAGCAGTTACGCGGGGCGAAACTATGGCTACACCTTC.

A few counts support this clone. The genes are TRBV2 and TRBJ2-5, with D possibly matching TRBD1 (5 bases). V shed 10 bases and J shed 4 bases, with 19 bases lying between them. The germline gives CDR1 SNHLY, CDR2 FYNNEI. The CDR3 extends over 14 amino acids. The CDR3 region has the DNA TGTGCCACCCAAGAGCCAAGGGGTGGAGAGACCCAGTACTTC. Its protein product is CATQEPRGGETQYF.

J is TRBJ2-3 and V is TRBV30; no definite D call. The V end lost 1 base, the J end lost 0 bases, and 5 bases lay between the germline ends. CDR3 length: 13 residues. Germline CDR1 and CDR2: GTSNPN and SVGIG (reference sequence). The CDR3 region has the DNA TGTGCCTGGAGTGCCACTAGCACAGATACGCAGTATTTT. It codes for CAWSATSTDTQYF.

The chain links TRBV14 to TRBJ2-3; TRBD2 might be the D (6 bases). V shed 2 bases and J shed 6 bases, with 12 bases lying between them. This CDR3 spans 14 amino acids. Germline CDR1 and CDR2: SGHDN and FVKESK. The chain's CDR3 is CASSQLVGTDTQYF. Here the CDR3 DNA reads TGTGCCAGCAGCCAATTAGTCGGGACTGATACGCAGTATTTT. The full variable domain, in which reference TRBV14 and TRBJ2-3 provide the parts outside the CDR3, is EAGVTQFPSHSVIEKGQTVTLRCDPISGHDNLYWYRRVMGKEIKFLLHFVKESKQDESGMPNNRFLAERTGGTYSTLKVQPAELEDSGVYFCASSQLVGTDTQYFGPGTRLTVL.

CDR3 sequence: CASSTASGGAQETQYF. The DNA for the CDR3 is TGTGCCAGCAGTACGGCTAGCGGGGGGGCCCAAGAGACCCAGTACTTC. The genes are TRBV7-9 and TRBJ2-5; TRBD2 aligns across 12 bases. The CDR3 is made up of 16 amino acids. The germline CDR1 and CDR2 sequences are SEHNR and FQNEAQ (reference sequence). V dropped 6 bases and J dropped 1; count of bases not matched to a gene: 6.